Many counts were recorded for the clone carrying this T cell receptor (beta chain). This entry comes from a study of T cells in Graves' hyperthyroidism and ophthalmopathy. The CDR3 consists of 13 residues. CDR1 MDHEN and CDR2 SYDVKM come from the germline V gene. V was trimmed by 11 bases and J by 3 bases, leaving 17 bases between them. Authors of the study amplified TCR beta CDR3 regions from RNA transcripts. The HTBI primer set was used in a first-round RT-PCR of the TCR CDR3. TCRdb recomputed calls from the multiplex PCR reads with MiXCR, one row per CDR3 protein. The sample holds 300,000 or so distinct CDR3 sequences; approximately 16% are singletons and the top ten take around a third.

The V gene is TRBV28, the J gene TRBJ2-7, with D maybe TRBD2 (6 bases). The specimen sequenced was blood. This TCR derives from a man aged 30-40 years with Graves' hyperthyroidism. This chain's CDR3 is CALREKGSYEQYF. The CDR3 nucleotides are TGTGCCTTACGGGAGAAGGGAAGCTACGAGCAGTACTTC.